The entry that follows covers one TCR beta chain sequence. Its cognate antigen has yet to be identified. No much larger clonotype is one base removed from it; base qualities were not supplied. The data derive from a study of cytomegalovirus exposure and HLA in healthy donors (dated 2017 in TCRdb). Context from the whole study: An earlier analysis of 587 of the donors reported about 260 Gb of sequence data and approximately 120 million unique TCR beta sequences obtained from roughly 170 million T cells. Typing coverage varied by locus: roughly 629-640 donors for A, B, C, DRB1 and DQB1; more than 500 for DQA1; about 590 for DPA1; approximately 450 for DPB1. On average, approximately 250,000 unique TCR beta nucleotide sequences were sequenced per donor among several hundred genotyped donors of the cohort, with roughly 18% of those sequences being non-productive. In the later analysis, no new phenotypic data were used to find candidate immune exposures; instead, reliance was placed on TCR beta sequences and their occurrence across donors. Alongside the repertoire data, information on donor age, sex, ethnicity and CMV serostatus was compiled. In addition to the first cohort of 500 to 850 subjects, a separate validation cohort of about 120 different subjects was used. Because of strong linkage in the cohort, roughly five DR-DQ haplotypes were treated as single units for association and clustering. All discovery cohort repertoires had been generated on a single sequencing platform. HLA typing covered class I and class II loci at four-digit resolution. The study profiled the T cell repertoires of about 720 subjects by immunosequencing and related them to cytomegalovirus serostatus. The aim of the study was to test whether cataloging public T cell receptors could identify signatures of past pathogen exposure. An early release that covered roughly 600 HLA-typed donors contained 250 to 350 gigabases of sequencing data and approximately 85 million unique TCR sequences. In a later genetic analysis, genome-wide SNP genotypes for about three fifths of the 666 donors were used, and that subset was treated as a discovery cohort. In a later analysis, previously published TCR beta repertoires from about 640 donors were re-analyzed and high-resolution HLA genotyping was added so that TCR occurrence patterns could be studied. Of the 350 to 450 genotyped donors, 75% to 85% were placed in the genetic ancestry cluster associated with self-reported Caucasian donors. In an earlier analysis of more than 550 of the donors, high-throughput TCR beta sequencing was used to judge whether each TCR beta V gene segment behaved as functional or pseudogenic. The study combined high-throughput TCR immunosequencing, statistical association of individual TCRs with disease status, and machine learning to predict cytomegalovirus infection status. Summary of the overall study and its limitations: Sequencing depth was assumed to be roughly uniform across donors in the presence/absence analyses, though that assumption may not hold. Because counts were too low, 15 to 20 rarely observed V segments, including chromosome 9 orphons, were excluded from the earlier analysis of 587 of the donors. In a later analysis, most CMV-associated TCR beta chains were found to appear HLA-restricted, with HLA associations seemingly driven largely by CMV exposure. In an earlier analysis of more than 450 of the donors, most TCR beta V segments were observed in productive rearrangements about 87% or about 30% of the time, broadly matching IMGT annotations. CMV serostatus was the only immune exposure information available for the cohort. Linkage disequilibrium might explain the correlated functional status among segregating V segments, but an unknown experimental factor could not be excluded. In a later analysis, HLA-associated TCR beta chains showed more clonal expansion and lower generation probabilities than non-associated chains that were equally common. According to a later analysis, TCR association rates differed among HLA loci, with DRB1 alleles showing the most associated TCRs and HLA-C alleles showing the fewest. In a later analysis, several top co-occurrence clusters were reported to appear linked to parvovirus B19, influenza, CMV and Epstein-Barr virus. In a later genetic analysis, fewer N-insertions in productive TCRs were reported among donors in an Asian-associated ancestry cluster than the approximately 670-donor mean. HLA typing was unavailable for some donors at each locus, so association tests used only the typed subset. In vitro tests confirmed that a few of the cytomegalovirus-associated TCR beta chains recognize cytomegalovirus antigens. A cluster of highly shared sequence variants was judged likely to represent a technical artifact of the sequencing pipeline. Strong co-occurrence of HLA alleles, especially DR and DQ, made assigning TCR associations to individual alleles difficult. The cohort was sequenced for TCR beta chains only, and without alpha or paired-chain data the features that could be detected were limited. Most TCR sequences were seen in very few donors, while some public TCRs were found in many individuals. Some IMGT-functional V segments, including TRBV6-2 and TRBV6-3, could not be distinguished by the 87-base-pair reads and were therefore excluded. V-gene and J-gene trimming of TCR beta chains was associated with a missense DCLRE1C variant in a later genetic analysis, and the association was replicated in an independent cohort. The study gave a list of about 160 TCR beta chains associated with cytomegalovirus. In both the original and validation cohorts, the classifier was reported to diagnose cytomegalovirus status with high specificity and sensitivity. A later analysis associated approximately 17,000 TCR beta sequences with specific HLA alleles at a false discovery rate of 0.05. According to the authors, the approach could potentially be generalized to other disease states and immunological phenotypes. A further reported finding was that TCR beta sequences accurately predicted the HLA-A and HLA-B alleles for most subjects in the first cohort.

Libraries were made using the immunoSEQ multiplex PCR assay. For the multiplex PCR, a mixture combining 60 forward primers for TCR Vbeta segments and 13 reverse primers for TCR Jbeta segments was used. The CDR3 region of rearranged TCR beta genes was amplified from genomic DNA with a multiplex PCR assay. Amplified TCR beta libraries were sequenced as 87-base-pair reads on the Illumina HiSeq System. On the study's bioinformatics: Across the 640 or so repertoires, a later analysis counted 75 million to 90 million unique TCR beta chains, around 10 million of which were shared by at least two donors. Raw reads were error-corrected and collapsed into unique sequences with a nearest-neighbor algorithm that merged closely related sequences to remove PCR and sequencing errors. Alignment of CDR3 sequences to IMGT reference sequences was used to assign V, D and J gene segments. For a sequence to be retained, a match of at least six nucleotides to both a V gene segment and a J gene segment was required. Rearrangements were called productive when the CDR3 lacked stop codons and stayed in frame with V and J; all others were non-productive. Following IMGT convention, CDR3 was defined as the stretch from the second conserved V-encoded cysteine to the conserved J-encoded phenylalanine. In an earlier analysis of some 550 of the donors, sequences lacking an unambiguous match to a single V gene segment were excluded. In an earlier analysis of 587 of the donors, a V segment was called functional when productive rearrangements were above 56.7%, and segregating when the standard deviation between donors exceeded 5%. A statistical classification framework was developed to diagnose cytomegalovirus status using the catalog of TCR beta chain sequences. A later analysis assigned V and J genes by comparing TCR nucleotide sequences with IMGT/GENE-DB human TR gene sequences. In a later analysis, CDR3 sequences and most-parsimonious VDJ recombination scenarios were assigned using the TCRdist pipeline. A later analysis defined each TCR beta chain by its CDR3 amino acid sequence plus V-gene family, and excluded reads lacking a unique V-gene family. To address suspected cross-contamination and a sequencing artifact, a later analysis removed around 590 highly shared, low-generation-probability nucleotide sequences. For each public chain, a later analysis derived a clonal expansion index from normalized ranks of inferred template counts within each repertoire. A later analysis computed generation probabilities with a VDJ recombination model fitted to out-of-frame rearrangements, and checked the results against IGoR. Hypergeometric tests were used in a later analysis to score TCR-TCR, TCR-HLA and TCR-CMV co-occurrence, with a repertoire-size bias correction applied to the TCR pairs. To estimate false discovery rates, a later analysis permuted the HLA or CMV assignments 20 times. A later analysis grouped co-occurring TCRs with DBSCAN, adding TCRdist sequence similarity when clustering within HLA-allele-positive subsets. Co-occurrence clustering excluded repertoires with fewer than 30,000 or more than 120,000 public chains, plus five with anomalous nucleotide sharing. The immuneACCESS repertoire file appears here via TCRdb, limited to in-frame rearrangements. These files lack a portion of the clones; in checked studies, under half of the deficit traces to unresolved V genes, and the cause of the others is not known. V and J calls and clone size follow that table, whereas D and trimming were derived from the DNA. The sample contains about 72,000 clones, about four fifths of them found a single time. Of the sample, about 3.5% falls within the top ten clones.

The cohort consisted of 600 to 750 healthy bone marrow donors. At the time of sampling, all cohort members were nominally healthy, though unrecorded immune exposures were likely present. The donor was CMV seronegative and was included in the group of approximately 350 seronegative cohort members. Every donor gave a peripheral blood sample, and the peripheral blood mononuclear cells from that sample were used for TCR beta sequencing. Genomic DNA was extracted from the blood cell samples with the Qiagen DNeasy Blood Extraction Kit. V gives up 1 base and J gives up 3 bases, and the segment between their germline ends measures 10 bases. CDR1 and CDR2 were assigned from the germline V gene (reference sequence) as LNHDA and SQIVND. From the cysteine through the phenylalanine, the CDR3 covers 15 amino acids. Only the CDR3 DNA is retained, 45 bases long and in frame from the first base.

Sample: PBMCs. The TCR sequence derives from a man aged 35 to 55 in good health and CMV-seronegative. The chain employs TRBV19 and TRBJ2-1; the D gene identity is not certain. The CDR3: CASSIVVTSYNEQFF. The DNA reads TGTGCCAGTAGTATAGTGGTAACGAGCTACAATGAGCAGTTCTTC.